This T cell receptor beta chain was retrieved from a study of T cell changes during pregnancy in multiple sclerosis. Profiling relied on immunoSEQ multiplex PCR, and the TCRdb table lists in-frame clones only, not all of them. Found here are around 99,000 clones, roughly 92% of them singletons; the top ten hold approximately 2.6%. This CDR3 has 17 residues. Germline CDR1 is SGHDT and CDR2 is YYEEEE. Trimming at V came to 4 bases and at J to 4 bases, leaving 15 bases not matched to a gene. This receptor was obtained from a female donor with multiple sclerosis, enrolled in a pregnancy study. This chain connects TRBV5-6 to TRBJ2-5; the match to TRBD2 covers 8 bases. The sequences come from peripheral blood, collected in the first trimester of pregnancy. The CDR3 DNA reads TGTGCCAGCAGCCTAGTTCGGGAGCGGGAGAGGTTAGAGACCCAGTACTTC. Translating gives CASSLVRERERLETQYF.